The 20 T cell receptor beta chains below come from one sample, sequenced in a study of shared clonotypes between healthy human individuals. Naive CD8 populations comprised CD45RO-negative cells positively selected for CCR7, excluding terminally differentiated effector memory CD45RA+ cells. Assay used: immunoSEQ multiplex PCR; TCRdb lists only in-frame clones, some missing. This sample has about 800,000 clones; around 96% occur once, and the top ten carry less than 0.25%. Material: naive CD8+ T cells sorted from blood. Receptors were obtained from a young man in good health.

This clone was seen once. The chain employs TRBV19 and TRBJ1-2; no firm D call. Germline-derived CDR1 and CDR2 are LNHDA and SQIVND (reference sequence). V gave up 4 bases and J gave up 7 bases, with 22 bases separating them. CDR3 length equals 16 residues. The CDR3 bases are TGTGCCAGTAGTACACCCGCGTGGGAGGTACGTCCTGGCTACACCTTC. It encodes CASSTPAWEVRPGYTF.

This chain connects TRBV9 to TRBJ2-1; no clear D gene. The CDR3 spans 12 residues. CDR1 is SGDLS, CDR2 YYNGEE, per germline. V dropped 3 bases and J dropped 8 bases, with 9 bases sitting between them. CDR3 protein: CASSGLEHEQFF. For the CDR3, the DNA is TGTGCCAGCAGCGGCTTGGAGCATGAGCAGTTCTTC.

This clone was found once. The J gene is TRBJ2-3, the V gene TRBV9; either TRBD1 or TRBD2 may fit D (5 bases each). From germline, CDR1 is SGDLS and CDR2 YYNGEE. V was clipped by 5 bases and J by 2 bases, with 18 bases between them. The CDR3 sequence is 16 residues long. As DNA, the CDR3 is TGTGCCAGCAGTGTGGGGGTAGCAGATCTCACAGATACGCAGTATTTT. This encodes CASSVGVADLTDTQYF. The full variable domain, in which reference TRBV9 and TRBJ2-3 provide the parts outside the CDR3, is DSGVTQTPKHLITATGQRVTLRCSPRSGDLSVYWYQQSLDQGLQFLIQYYNGEERAKGNILERFSAQQFPDLHSELNLSSLELGDSALYFCASSVGVADLTDTQYFGPGTRLTVL.

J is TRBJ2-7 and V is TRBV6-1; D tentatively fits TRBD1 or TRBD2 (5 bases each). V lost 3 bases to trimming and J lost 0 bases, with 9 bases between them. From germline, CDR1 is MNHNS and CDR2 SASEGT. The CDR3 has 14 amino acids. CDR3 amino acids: CASSEGTDSYEQYF. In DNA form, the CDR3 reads TGTGCCAGCAGTGAGGGGACGGACTCCTACGAGCAGTACTTC.

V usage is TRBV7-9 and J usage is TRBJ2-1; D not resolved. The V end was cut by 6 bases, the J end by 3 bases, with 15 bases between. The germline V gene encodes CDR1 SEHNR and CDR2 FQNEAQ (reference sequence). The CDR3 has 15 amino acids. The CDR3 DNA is TGTGCCAGCAGTCAAGCCGAAGGAGACTACAATGAGCAGTTCTTC. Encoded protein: CASSQAEGDYNEQFF. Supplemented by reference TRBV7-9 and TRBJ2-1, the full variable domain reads DTGVSQNPRHKITKRGQNVTFRCDPISEHNRLYWYRQTLGQGPEFLTYFQNEAQLEKSRLLSDRFSAERPKGSFSTLEIQRTEQGDSAMYLCASSQAEGDYNEQFFGPGTRLTVL.

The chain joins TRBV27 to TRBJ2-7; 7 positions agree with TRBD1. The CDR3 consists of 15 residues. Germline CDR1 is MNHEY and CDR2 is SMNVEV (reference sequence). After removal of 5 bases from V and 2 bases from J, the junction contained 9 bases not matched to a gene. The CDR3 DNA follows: TGTGCCAGCAGTATCCTTGGGACAGTGCCCTACGAGCAGTACTTC. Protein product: CASSILGTVPYEQYF.

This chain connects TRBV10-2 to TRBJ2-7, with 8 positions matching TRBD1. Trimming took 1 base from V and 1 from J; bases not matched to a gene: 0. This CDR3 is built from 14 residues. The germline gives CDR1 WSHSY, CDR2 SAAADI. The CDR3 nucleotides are TGCGCCAGCAGTGAGTGGGACAGGTCCTACGAGCAGTACTTC. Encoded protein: CASSEWDRSYEQYF.

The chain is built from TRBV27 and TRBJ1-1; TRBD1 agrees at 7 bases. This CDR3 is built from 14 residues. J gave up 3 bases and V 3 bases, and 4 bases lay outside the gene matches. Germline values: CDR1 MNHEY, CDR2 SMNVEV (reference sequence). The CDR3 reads CASSFDREDTEAFF. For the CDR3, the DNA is TGTGCCAGCAGTTTTGACAGGGAGGACACTGAAGCTTTCTTT.

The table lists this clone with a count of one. The CDR3 DNA is TGTGCCAGCAGAATAATTTCGAGGTCCTACGAGCAGTACTTC. This encodes CASRIISRSYEQYF. The chain joins TRBV6-1 to TRBJ2-7; D not resolved. Trimming stripped 6 bases from V and 1 base from J, with 13 bases between. CDR1 and CDR2 (germline): MNHNS, SASEGT. The length of the CDR3 is 14 residues.

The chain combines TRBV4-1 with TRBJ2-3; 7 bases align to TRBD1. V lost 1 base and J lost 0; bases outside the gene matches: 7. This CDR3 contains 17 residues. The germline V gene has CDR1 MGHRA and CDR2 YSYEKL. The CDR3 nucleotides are TGCGCCAGCAGCCAAGTTAGGGGGCCAGGTAGCACAGATACGCAGTATTTT. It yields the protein CASSQVRGPGSTDTQYF.

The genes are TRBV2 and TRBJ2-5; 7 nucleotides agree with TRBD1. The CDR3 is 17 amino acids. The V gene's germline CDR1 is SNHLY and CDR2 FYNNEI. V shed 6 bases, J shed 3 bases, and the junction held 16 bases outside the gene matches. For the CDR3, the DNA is TGTGCCAGCAGGCGACATTCGAGACAGGGTCGGAAAGAGACCCAGTACTTC. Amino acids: CASRRHSRQGRKETQYF.

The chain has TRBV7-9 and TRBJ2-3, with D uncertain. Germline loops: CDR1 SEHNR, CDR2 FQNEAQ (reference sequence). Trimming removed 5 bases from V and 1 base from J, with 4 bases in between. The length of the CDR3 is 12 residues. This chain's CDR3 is CASSIGTDTQYF. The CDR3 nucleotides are TGTGCCAGCAGCATTGGCACAGATACGCAGTATTTT.

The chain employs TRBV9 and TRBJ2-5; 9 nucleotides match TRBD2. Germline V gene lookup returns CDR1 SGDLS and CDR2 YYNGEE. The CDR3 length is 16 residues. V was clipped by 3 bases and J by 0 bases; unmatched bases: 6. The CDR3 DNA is TGTGCCAGCAGCGCCGCTAGCGGGACTTACCAAGAGACCCAGTACTTC. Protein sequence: CASSAASGTYQETQYF.

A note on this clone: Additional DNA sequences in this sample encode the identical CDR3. This chain's CDR3 is CASSPRQGANEKLFF. The CDR3 DNA reads TGTGCCAGCAGCCCCCGGCAGGGGGCCAATGAAAAACTGTTTTTT. This chain uses TRBV7-9 with TRBJ1-4; 8 positions match TRBD1. CDR1 SEHNR and CDR2 FQNEAQ come from the germline V gene (reference sequence). The CDR3 is made up of 15 amino acids. The ends lost 5 bases at V and 5 bases at J; junction bases unmatched: 7.

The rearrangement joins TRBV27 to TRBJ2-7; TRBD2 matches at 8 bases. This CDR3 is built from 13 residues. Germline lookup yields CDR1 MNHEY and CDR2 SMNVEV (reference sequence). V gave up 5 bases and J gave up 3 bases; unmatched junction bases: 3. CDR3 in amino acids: CASSPGRVYEQYF. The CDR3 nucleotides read TGTGCCAGCAGTCCCGGGAGGGTCTACGAGCAGTACTTC.

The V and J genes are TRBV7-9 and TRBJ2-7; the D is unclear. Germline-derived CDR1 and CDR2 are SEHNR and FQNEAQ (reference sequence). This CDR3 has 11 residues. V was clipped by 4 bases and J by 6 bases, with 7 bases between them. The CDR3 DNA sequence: TGTGCCAGCAGCTCGAGCCTCGAGCAGTACTTC. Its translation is CASSSSLEQYF. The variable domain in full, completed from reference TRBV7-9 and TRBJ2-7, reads DTGVSQNPRHKITKRGQNVTFRCDPISEHNRLYWYRQTLGQGPEFLTYFQNEAQLEKSRLLSDRFSAERPKGSFSTLEIQRTEQGDSAMYLCASSSSLEQYFGPGTRLTVT.

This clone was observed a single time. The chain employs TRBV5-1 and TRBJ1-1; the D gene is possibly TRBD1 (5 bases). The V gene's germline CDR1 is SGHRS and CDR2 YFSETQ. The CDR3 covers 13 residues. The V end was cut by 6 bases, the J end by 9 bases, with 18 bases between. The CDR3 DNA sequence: TGCGCCAGCAACTTAGGGGTCGGTGCTCAAGCTTTCTTT. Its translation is CASNLGVGAQAFF.

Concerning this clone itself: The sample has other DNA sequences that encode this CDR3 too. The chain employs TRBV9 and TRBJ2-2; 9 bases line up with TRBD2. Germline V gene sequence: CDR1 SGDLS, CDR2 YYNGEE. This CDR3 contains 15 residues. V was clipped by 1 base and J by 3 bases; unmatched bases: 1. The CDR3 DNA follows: TGTGCCAGCAGCGTAACTAGCGGGTACACCGGGGAGCTGTTTTTT. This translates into CASSVTSGYTGELFF.

This CDR3 reads CASSEWSGRAGTGELFF. The CDR3, as DNA: TGTGCCAGCAGTGAATGGAGCGGGAGGGCCGGGACCGGGGAGCTGTTTTTT. The chain joins TRBV2 to TRBJ2-2, with 10 positions matching TRBD2. Trimming took 2 bases from V and 5 from J; bases not matched to a gene: 8. Germline CDR1 and CDR2: SNHLY and FYNNEI. The CDR3 length is 17 residues.

The CDR3 nucleotides read TGTGCCAGCAGTTTAACAGGGTCAGGTGAAGCTTTCTTT. Translation: CASSLTGSGEAFF. The V gene is TRBV6-5, the J gene TRBJ1-1; D is possibly TRBD1 (6 bases). Trimming took off 4 bases at V and 7 bases at J, with 13 bases between the two ends. Germline-derived CDR1 and CDR2 are MNHEY and SVGAGI. This CDR3 is 13 amino acids long.